These 10 T cell receptor beta chains were sequenced from one sample in a study of T cell repertoires in cytomegalovirus infection. Each CDR3 protein is one row after TCRdb ran MiXCR on the reads. The sample has about 190,000 distinct CDR3 sequences, 25% to 30% seen once. Specimen: PBMCs. The receptor set was obtained from a human donor in good health (CMV status not recorded). Some clones in this sample may be carry-over from other donors' samples.

The rearrangement joins TRBV29-1 to TRBJ2-1; 13 bases are shared with TRBD2. This CDR3 is 16 amino acids long. CDR1 SQVTM and CDR2 ANQGSEA come from the germline V gene. J was trimmed by 8 bases and V by 6 bases; bases with no gene match: 13. This chain's CDR3 is CSVDGTSGVRGDEQFF. The DNA of the CDR3 is TGCAGCGTGGACGGGACTAGCGGGGTACGAGGCGATGAGCAGTTCTTC.

The rearrangement uses TRBV6-1 and TRBJ2-5; D is ambiguous. CDR3 length equals 12 residues. Germline V gene lookup returns CDR1 MNHNS and CDR2 SASEGT. Trimming removed 3 bases at V and 2 bases at J, with 4 bases between. Written as DNA, the CDR3 is TGTGCCAGCAGTGAGGGGCAAGAGACCCAGTACTTC. Translating gives CASSEGQETQYF.

This clonotype appeared many times. The chain uses TRBV29-1 and TRBJ2-3; D is unresolved. This CDR3 is 14 amino acids long. V gave up 2 bases and J gave up 0 bases, with 9 bases separating them. Germline assignment: CDR1 SQVTM and CDR2 ANQGSEA. The CDR3 region is CSVEPPGSTDTQYF. CDR3 DNA: TGCAGCGTTGAACCCCCCGGTAGCACAGATACGCAGTATTTT.

This clonotype turned up a few times. This chain links TRBV7-9 with TRBJ1-2, with D possibly TRBD1 on 5 matching bases. V was trimmed by 5 bases and J by 4 bases, leaving 17 bases between them. CDR3 length: 15 residues. Germline-derived CDR1 and CDR2 are SEHNR and FQNEAQ (reference sequence). The CDR3 here is CASSPRAQGGYGYTF. The CDR3, as DNA: TGTGCCAGCAGCCCGAGAGCCCAGGGAGGCTATGGCTACACCTTC.

This clonotype came up a few times. The chain uses TRBV7-9 and TRBJ1-5; D uncertain. The CDR3 contains 16 residues. Trimming pared 5 bases from V and 2 bases from J, leaving 16 bases between. Per the germline V gene, CDR1 is SEHNR and CDR2 is FQNEAQ (reference sequence). CDR3 residues: CASSADLLRGNQPQHF. The CDR3 DNA sequence: TGTGCCAGCAGCGCGGACTTACTAAGGGGCAATCAGCCCCAGCATTTT.

This clonotype was picked up a small number of times. This rearrangement joins TRBV7-2 to TRBJ1-6, with D unclear. The CDR3 is 13 residues long. Trimming pared 5 bases from V and 10 bases from J, leaving 12 bases between. In germline, CDR1 is SGHTA, CDR2 FQGNSA. CDR3 region: CASSPQTQSPLHF. The CDR3 nucleotides are TGTGCCAGCAGCCCCCAGACACAATCACCCCTCCACTTT.

The chain employs TRBV20-1 and TRBJ2-1, with 7 bases that match TRBD1. Unmatched junction bases numbered 10, after V lost 5 bases and J lost 3 bases. Per the germline V gene, CDR1 is DFQATT and CDR2 is SNEGSKA (reference sequence). The CDR3 runs 15 residues. The CDR3 here is CSAPSPRGIYNEQFF. CDR3 DNA sequence: TGCAGTGCTCCTAGCCCCAGGGGGATCTACAATGAGCAGTTCTTC.

This clonotype was found many times. The gene calls are TRBV7-8 and TRBJ1-4; D not certain. The ends were cut back, 5 bases at V and 7 bases at J, with 17 bases in the middle. Germline loops: CDR1 SGHVS, CDR2 FQNEAQ. This CDR3 is built from 15 residues. The CDR3 loop reads CASSPQVRRGEKLFF. The CDR3 DNA is TGTGCCAGCAGCCCCCAGGTCCGCCGGGGTGAAAAACTGTTTTTT.

This chain links TRBV7-9 with TRBJ2-7, with D possibly TRBD1 on 5 matching bases. The CDR3 spans 16 residues. Germline CDR1 and CDR2: SEHNR and FQNEAQ (reference sequence). V was cut by 5 bases and J by 7 bases, with 24 bases left in between. Here the CDR3 reads CASSLLGAFGFGEQYF. In DNA form, the CDR3 reads TGTGCCAGCAGCCTATTAGGGGCTTTTGGGTTCGGGGAGCAGTACTTC.

This clonotype was seen more than once but under ten times. The chain carries TRBV20-1 and TRBJ2-5, with 8 positions matching TRBD2. J lost 5 bases, V lost 5 bases, and 7 bases had no gene match. The germline V gene has CDR1 DFQATT and CDR2 SNEGSKA (reference sequence). The CDR3 length is 13 residues. The CDR3 is CSAQGTRRETQYF. For the CDR3, the DNA is TGCAGTGCTCAAGGGACTAGGAGGGAGACCCAGTACTTC.